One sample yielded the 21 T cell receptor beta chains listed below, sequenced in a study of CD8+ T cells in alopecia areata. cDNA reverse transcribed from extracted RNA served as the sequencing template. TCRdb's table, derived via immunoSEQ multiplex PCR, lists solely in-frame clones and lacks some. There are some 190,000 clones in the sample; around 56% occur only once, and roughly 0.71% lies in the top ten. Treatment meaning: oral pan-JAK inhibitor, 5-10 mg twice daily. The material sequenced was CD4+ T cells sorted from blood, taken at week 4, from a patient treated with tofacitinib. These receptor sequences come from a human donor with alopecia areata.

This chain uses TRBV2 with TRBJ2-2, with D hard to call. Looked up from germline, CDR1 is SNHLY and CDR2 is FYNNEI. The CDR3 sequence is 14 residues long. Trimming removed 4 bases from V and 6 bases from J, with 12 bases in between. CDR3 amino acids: CASSVRKSSGELFF. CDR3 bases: TGTGCCAGCAGTGTTCGGAAAAGTTCCGGGGAGCTGTTTTTT. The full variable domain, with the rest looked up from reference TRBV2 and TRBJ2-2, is EPEVTQTPSHQVTQMGQEVILRCVPISNHLYFYWYRQILGQKVEFLVSFYNNEISEKSEIFDDQFSVERPDGSNFTLKIRSTKLEDSAMYFCASSVRKSSGELFFGEGSRLTVL.

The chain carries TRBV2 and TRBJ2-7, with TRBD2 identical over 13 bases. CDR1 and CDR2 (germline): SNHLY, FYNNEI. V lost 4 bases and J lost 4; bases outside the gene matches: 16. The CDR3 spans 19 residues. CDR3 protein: CASSASLGGLAGVGYEQYF. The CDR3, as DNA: TGTGCCAGCAGTGCCTCCCTGGGAGGACTAGCGGGAGTTGGTTACGAGCAGTACTTC.

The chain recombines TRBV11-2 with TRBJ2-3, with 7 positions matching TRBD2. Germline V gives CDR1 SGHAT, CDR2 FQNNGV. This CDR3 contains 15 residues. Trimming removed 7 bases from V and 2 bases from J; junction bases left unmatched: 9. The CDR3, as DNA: TGTGCCAGCACCCTCTCGGGACTACCCACAGATACGCAGTATTTT. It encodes CASTLSGLPTDTQYF. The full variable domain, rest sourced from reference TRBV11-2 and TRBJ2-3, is EAGVAQSPRYKIIEKRQSVAFWCNPISGHATLYWYQQILGQGPKLLIQFQNNGVVDDSQLPKDRFSAERLKGVDSTLKIQPAKLEDSAVYLCASTLSGLPTDTQYFGPGTRLTVL.

CDR3 coding DNA: TGCAGCGTTGGACAGGCAGCTGGGGCCAACGTCCTGACTTTC. This codes for CSVGQAAGANVLTF. The rearrangement uses TRBV29-1 and TRBJ2-6; perhaps TRBD1 as D (6 bases). Trimming took off 4 bases at V and 2 bases at J, with 9 bases between the two ends. CDR1 is SQVTM, CDR2 ANQGSEA, per germline. There are 14 residues in the CDR3.

CDR3 in amino acids: CSVVTNRGSNQPQHF. The CDR3 bases are TGCAGCGTCGTAACAAACAGAGGGTCTAATCAGCCCCAGCATTTT. J is TRBJ1-5 and V is TRBV29-1, with D unresolved. This CDR3 contains 15 residues. The V end lost 6 bases, the J end lost 4 bases, and 19 bases lay between the germline ends. Germline V gives CDR1 SQVTM, CDR2 ANQGSEA.

CDR3 coding DNA: TGTGCCACCCACCGGGACGGCCCAGATCAGCCCCAGCATTTT. Residues: CATHRDGPDQPQHF. The chain joins TRBV6-6 to TRBJ1-5; a weak D match, TRBD1 (5 bases). CDR1 and CDR2 from the germline V gene are MNHNY and SVGAGI (reference sequence). This CDR3 is 14 amino acids long. Trimming pared 10 bases from V and 5 bases from J, leaving 18 bases between.

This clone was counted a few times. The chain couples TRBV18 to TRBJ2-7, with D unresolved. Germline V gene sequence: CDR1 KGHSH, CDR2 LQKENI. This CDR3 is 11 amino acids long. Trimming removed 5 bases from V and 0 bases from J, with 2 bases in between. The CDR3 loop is CASSSSYEQYF. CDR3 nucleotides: TGTGCCAGCTCATCCTCCTACGAGCAGTACTTC.

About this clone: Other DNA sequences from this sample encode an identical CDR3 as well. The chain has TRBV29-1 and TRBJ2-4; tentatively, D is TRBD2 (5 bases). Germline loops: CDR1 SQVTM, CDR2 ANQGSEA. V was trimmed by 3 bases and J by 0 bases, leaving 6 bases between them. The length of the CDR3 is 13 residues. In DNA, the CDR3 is TGCAGCGTTGAGGGAGTAGCCAAAAACATTCAGTACTTC. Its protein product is CSVEGVAKNIQYF.

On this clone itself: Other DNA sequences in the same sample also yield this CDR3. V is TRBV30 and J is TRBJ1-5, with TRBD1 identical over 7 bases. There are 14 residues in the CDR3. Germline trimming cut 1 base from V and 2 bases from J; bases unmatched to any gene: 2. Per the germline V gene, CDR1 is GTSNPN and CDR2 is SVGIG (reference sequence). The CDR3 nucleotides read TGTGCCTGGAGTGGAACAGGGGGCAATCAGCCCCAGCATTTT. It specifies CAWSGTGGNQPQHF.

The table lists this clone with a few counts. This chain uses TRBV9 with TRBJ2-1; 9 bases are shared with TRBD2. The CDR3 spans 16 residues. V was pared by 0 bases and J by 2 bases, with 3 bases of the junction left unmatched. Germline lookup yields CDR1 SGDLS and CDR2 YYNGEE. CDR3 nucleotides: TGTGCCAGCAGCGTAGGCGGCGGGAGGGCCTACAATGAGCAGTTCTTC. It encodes CASSVGGGRAYNEQFF.

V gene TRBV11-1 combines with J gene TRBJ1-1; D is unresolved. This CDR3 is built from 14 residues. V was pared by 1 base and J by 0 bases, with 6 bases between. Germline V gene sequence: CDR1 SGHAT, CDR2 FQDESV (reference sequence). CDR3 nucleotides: TGTGCCAGCAGCTTAGGCCTTTTGAACACTGAAGCTTTCTTT. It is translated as CASSLGLLNTEAFF.

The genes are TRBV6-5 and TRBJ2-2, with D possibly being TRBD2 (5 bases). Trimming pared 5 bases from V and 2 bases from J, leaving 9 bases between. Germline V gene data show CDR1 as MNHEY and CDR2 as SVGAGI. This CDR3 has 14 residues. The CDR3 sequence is CASSLRGNTGELFF. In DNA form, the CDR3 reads TGTGCCAGCAGTCTCCGGGGAAACACCGGGGAGCTGTTTTTT.

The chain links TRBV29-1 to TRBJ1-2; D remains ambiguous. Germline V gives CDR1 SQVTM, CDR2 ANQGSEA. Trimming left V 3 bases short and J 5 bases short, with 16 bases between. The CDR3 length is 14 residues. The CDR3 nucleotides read TGCAGCGTTGACCCTTTAGACCTCAATTATGGCTACACCTTC. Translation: CSVDPLDLNYGYTF.

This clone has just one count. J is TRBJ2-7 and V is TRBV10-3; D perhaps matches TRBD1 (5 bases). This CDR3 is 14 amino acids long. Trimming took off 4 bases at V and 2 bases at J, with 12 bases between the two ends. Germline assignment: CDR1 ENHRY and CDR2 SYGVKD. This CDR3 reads CAISGGSSPYEQYF. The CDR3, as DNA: TGTGCCATCAGTGGGGGCAGTAGCCCCTACGAGCAGTACTTC.

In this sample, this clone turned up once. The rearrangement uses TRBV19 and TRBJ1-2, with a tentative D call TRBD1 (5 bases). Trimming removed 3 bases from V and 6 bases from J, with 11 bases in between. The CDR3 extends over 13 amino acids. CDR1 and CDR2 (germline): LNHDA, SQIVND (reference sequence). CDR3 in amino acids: CASSMSGIHGYTF. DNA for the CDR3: TGTGCCAGTAGTATGTCAGGGATCCATGGCTACACCTTC. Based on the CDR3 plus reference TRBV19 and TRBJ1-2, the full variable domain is DGGITQSPKYLFRKEGQNVTLSCEQNLNHDAMYWYRQDPGQGLRLIYYSQIVNDFQKGDIAEGYSVSREKKESFPLTVTSAQKNPTAFYLCASSMSGIHGYTFGSGTRLTVV.

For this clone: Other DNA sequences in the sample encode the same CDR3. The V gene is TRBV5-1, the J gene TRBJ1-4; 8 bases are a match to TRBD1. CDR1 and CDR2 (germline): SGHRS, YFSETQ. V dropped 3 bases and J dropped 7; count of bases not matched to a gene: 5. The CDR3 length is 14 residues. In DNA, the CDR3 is TGCGCCAGCAGCTCCGGACAGGGTCGTGAAAAACTGTTTTTT. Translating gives CASSSGQGREKLFF.

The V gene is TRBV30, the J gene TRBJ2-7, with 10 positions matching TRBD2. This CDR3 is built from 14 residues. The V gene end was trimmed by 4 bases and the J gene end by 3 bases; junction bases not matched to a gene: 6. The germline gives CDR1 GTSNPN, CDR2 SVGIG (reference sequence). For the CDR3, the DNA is TGTGCCTGGAATAGGGGGACTAGCGTCTACGAGCAGTACTTC. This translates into CAWNRGTSVYEQYF.

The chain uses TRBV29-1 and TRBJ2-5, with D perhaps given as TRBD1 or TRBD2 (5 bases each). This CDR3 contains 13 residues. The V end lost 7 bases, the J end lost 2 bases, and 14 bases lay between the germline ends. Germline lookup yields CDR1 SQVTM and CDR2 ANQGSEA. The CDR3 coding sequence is TGCAGCGCCTCGGTGGGGGTGCAAGAGACCCAGTACTTC. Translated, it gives CSASVGVQETQYF.

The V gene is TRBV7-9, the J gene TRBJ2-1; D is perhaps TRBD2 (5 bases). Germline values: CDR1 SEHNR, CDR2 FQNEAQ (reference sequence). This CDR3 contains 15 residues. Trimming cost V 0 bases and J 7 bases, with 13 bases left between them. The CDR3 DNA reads TGTGCCAGCAGCTTAGCGGGAGACGTGTGGAATGAGCAGTTCTTC. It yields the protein CASSLAGDVWNEQFF.

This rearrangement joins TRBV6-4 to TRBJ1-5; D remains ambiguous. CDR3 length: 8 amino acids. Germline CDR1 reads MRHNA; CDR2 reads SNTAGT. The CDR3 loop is CVHQPQHF. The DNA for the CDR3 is TGTGTACATCAGCCCCAGCATTTT.

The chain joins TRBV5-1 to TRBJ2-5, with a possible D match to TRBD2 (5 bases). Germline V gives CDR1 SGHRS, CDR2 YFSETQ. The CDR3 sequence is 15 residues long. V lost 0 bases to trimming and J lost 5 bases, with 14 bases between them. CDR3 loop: CASSLAAPGGETQYF. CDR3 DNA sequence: TGCGCCAGCAGCTTGGCCGCCCCGGGCGGGGAGACCCAGTACTTC.